The 30 T cell receptor beta chains below come from one sample, sequenced in a study of blood T cell repertoires in COVID-19. TCRdb's copy holds only in-frame clones and misses some; the assay was immunoSEQ multiplex PCR. This sample has approximately 52,000 clones, with 65% to 90% found just once. The sequenced sample consisted of peripheral blood. The origin of the receptors is a human donor in a cohort sampled during active COVID-19.

In DNA form, the CDR3 reads TGTGCCAGCAGTACCTGGACAGGGGGCTTCTCCTATAATTCACCCCTCCACTTT. This encodes CASSTWTGGFSYNSPLHF. The chain links TRBV28 to TRBJ1-6; TRBD1 matches at 11 bases. The germline V gene has CDR1 MDHEN and CDR2 SYDVKM. V lost 5 bases to trimming and J lost 0 bases; unmatched junction nucleotides: 6. The CDR3 has 18 amino acids.

This chain uses TRBV25-1 with TRBJ2-3; no reliable D call. V lost 6 bases, J lost 6 bases, and 7 bases lay in between. Germline V gene lookup returns CDR1 MGHDK and CDR2 SYGVNS. The CDR3 contains 11 residues. The chain's CDR3 is CASRSGDTQYF. As DNA, the CDR3 is TGTGCCAGCAGGTCCGGGGATACGCAGTATTTT.

The chain employs TRBV4-3 and TRBJ2-7; D is possibly TRBD2 (5 bases). Germline lookup yields CDR1 LGHNA and CDR2 YSLEER. The CDR3 is 15 residues long. V lost 0 bases and J 4 bases, leaving 13 bases between the germline ends. The CDR3 is CASSQDRGPPYEQYF. CDR3 bases: TGCGCCAGCAGCCAAGATCGAGGGCCCCCTTACGAGCAGTACTTC.

The rearrangement links TRBV15 to TRBJ1-2; 9 nucleotides align to TRBD1. V shed 2 bases and J 2 bases; nucleotides not matched to a gene: 3. The germline gives CDR1 LNHNV, CDR2 YYDKDF (reference sequence). The CDR3 consists of 15 residues. CDR3 amino acids: CATSRPGQGNYGYTF. CDR3 DNA: TGTGCCACCAGCAGACCGGGACAGGGAAACTATGGCTACACCTTC. Variable domain in full (rest from reference TRBV15 and TRBJ1-2): DAMVIQNPRYQVTQFGKPVTLSCSQTLNHNVMYWYQQKSSQAPKLLFHYYDKDFNNEADTPDNFQSRRPNTSFCFLDIRSPGLGDTAMYLCATSRPGQGNYGYTFGSGTRLTVV.

This clone is termed medium-sized. The chain employs TRBV6-5 and TRBJ2-1, with 8 bases identical to TRBD1. Losses at the gene ends were 3 bases for V and 2 bases for J; bases not matched to a gene: 6. Germline V lookup: CDR1 MNHEY, CDR2 SVGAGI. The length of the CDR3 is 16 residues. Written as DNA, the CDR3 is TGTGCCAGCAGTTATCCAGGGACAGGCCCCTACAATGAGCAGTTCTTC. Translation: CASSYPGTGPYNEQFF.

The chain combines TRBV7-9 with TRBJ1-1; 10 nucleotides agree with TRBD1. Germline V gene data show CDR1 as SEHNR and CDR2 as FQNEAQ (reference sequence). The CDR3 contains 17 residues. V dropped 6 bases and J dropped 1; count of bases not matched to a gene: 11. For the CDR3, the DNA is TGTGCCAGCAGAGGAAGGGACAGGGGTATGGAGAACACTGAAGCTTTCTTT. Its protein product is CASRGRDRGMENTEAFF.

The chain combines TRBV5-5 with TRBJ2-3; TRBD1 aligns across 9 bases. The CDR3 is 15 residues long. The trim removed 3 bases at V and 5 bases at J, leaving 7 bases unmatched. Germline V gene lookup returns CDR1 SGHKS and CDR2 YYEKEE (reference sequence). The CDR3 nucleotides read TGTGCCAGCAGCTATACAGGGGGCGCGGGAGATACGCAGTATTTT. It specifies CASSYTGGAGDTQYF.

This chain uses TRBV10-2 with TRBJ1-1, with TRBD1 matching 10 bases. This CDR3 is 16 amino acids long. The V gene end was trimmed by 4 bases and the J gene end by 1 base; junction bases not matched to a gene: 6. Per the germline V gene, CDR1 is WSHSY and CDR2 is SAAADI. For the CDR3, the DNA is TGCGCCAGCAGTGGACGACAGGGGGCGGGGAACACTGAAGCTTTCTTT. It yields the protein CASSGRQGAGNTEAFF.

This clone was recorded only once. The V and J genes are TRBV5-1 and TRBJ2-2; TRBD2 aligns across 12 bases. Germline-derived CDR1 and CDR2 are SGHRS and YFSETQ. CDR3 length equals 15 residues. V dropped 7 bases and J dropped 6; count of bases not matched to a gene: 7. CDR3 region: CASGSPSGRAGELFF. For the CDR3, the DNA is TGCGCCAGCGGATCCCCTAGCGGGAGGGCCGGGGAGCTGTTTTTT.

V usage is TRBV30 and J usage is TRBJ2-3; 13 bases are shared with TRBD2. CDR1 and CDR2 from the germline V gene are GTSNPN and SVGIG (reference sequence). V was pared by 2 bases and J by 6 bases, with 11 bases of the junction left unmatched. This CDR3 has 17 amino acids. CDR3 coding DNA: TGTGCCTGGAGTTCCTGGCGGACTAGCGGGAGTTTTGATACGCAGTATTTT. It encodes CAWSSWRTSGSFDTQYF. The full variable domain, in which reference TRBV30 and TRBJ2-3 provide the parts outside the CDR3, is SQTIHQWPATLVQPVGSPLSLECTVEGTSNPNLYWYRQAAGRGLQLLFYSVGIGQISSEVPQNLSASRPQDRQFILSSKKLLLSDSGFYLCAWSSWRTSGSFDTQYFGPGTRLTVL.

J is TRBJ1-4 and V is TRBV6-1; TRBD1 matches 7 bases. The germline V gene encodes CDR1 MNHNS and CDR2 SASEGT. Trimming took 3 bases from V and 0 from J; bases not matched to a gene: 4. This CDR3 is 16 amino acids long. DNA for the CDR3: TGTGCCAGCAGTGACAGGGGGACGGCAACTAATGAAAAACTGTTTTTT. Translating it yields CASSDRGTATNEKLFF.

The gene calls are TRBV5-8 and TRBJ2-3; possibly TRBD2 for D (5 bases). This CDR3 comprises 18 residues. V lost 7 bases to trimming and J lost 5 bases, with 29 bases between them. Germline V CDR1 and CDR2: SGHTS, YDEGEE. DNA for the CDR3: TGTGCCAGCCCCCTCCCGGGGAACTACCCCCGGGGAAAAGATACGCAGTATTTT. Translation: CASPLPGNYPRGKDTQYF.

This sequence joins TRBV10-1 and TRBJ2-7; 8 nucleotides agree with TRBD2. The CDR3 length is 15 residues. J gave up 3 bases and V 1 base, and 5 bases lay outside the gene matches. Germline CDR1 reads WNHNN; CDR2 reads SYGVQD (reference sequence). CDR3 nucleotides: TGCGCCAGCAGTGAGTTTAGCGGGATGATCTACGAGCAGTACTTC. It translates to CASSEFSGMIYEQYF.

The chain links TRBV27 to TRBJ2-7; tentatively, D is TRBD2 (7 bases). V was trimmed by 6 bases and J by 3 bases, leaving 24 bases between them. This CDR3 spans 17 amino acids. CDR1 is MNHEY and CDR2 is SMNVEV in the germline V gene (reference sequence). CDR3 DNA: TGTGCCAGCAGCTGGGGCCAGTGGGGGGGCAGGGGCTACGAGCAGTACTTC. This encodes CASSWGQWGGRGYEQYF.

The rearrangement uses TRBV5-1 and TRBJ2-3; 8 bases agree with TRBD2. CDR1 and CDR2 (germline): SGHRS, YFSETQ. This CDR3 region has 15 residues. With V trimmed by 4 bases and J by 1 base, 5 bases remained unmatched. CDR3 DNA: TGCGCCAGCAGCCTCCGGGAGGGCGGCACAGATACGCAGTATTTT. Translating gives CASSLREGGTDTQYF.

CDR3 nucleotides: TGTGCCAGCAGCTTCCGGCTAGCGGGAAGATCCTACGAGCAGTACTTC. It codes for CASSFRLAGRSYEQYF. The genes are TRBV5-6 and TRBJ2-7, with 9 bases that match TRBD2. Germline V lookup: CDR1 SGHDT, CDR2 YYEEEE. The CDR3 extends over 16 amino acids. V shed 2 bases and J 1 base; nucleotides not matched to a gene: 7.

The chain uses TRBV18 and TRBJ1-3, with D unresolved. Germline loops: CDR1 KGHSH, CDR2 LQKENI. The CDR3 loop spans 13 amino acids. The ends were cut back, 3 bases at V and 8 bases at J, with 11 bases in the middle. In DNA, the CDR3 is TGTGCCAGCTCACCGAGGAGGGAGGACACCATATATTTT. It codes for CASSPRREDTIYF. Variable domain in full (rest from reference TRBV18 and TRBJ1-3): NAGVMQNPRHLVRRRGQEARLRCSPMKGHSHVYWYRQLPEEGLKFMVYLQKENIIDESGMPKERFSAEFPKEGPSILRIQQVVRGDSAAYFCASSPRREDTIYFGEGSWLTVV.

The chain links TRBV18 to TRBJ2-1; 8 bases align to TRBD2. The V gene end was trimmed by 5 bases and the J gene end by 0 bases; junction bases not matched to a gene: 3. Germline CDR1 is KGHSH and CDR2 is LQKENI. This CDR3 is 15 amino acids long. The CDR3 DNA follows: TGTGCCAGCTCAACCGGGACTAGCTCCTACAATGAGCAGTTCTTC. It codes for CASSTGTSSYNEQFF. Based on the CDR3 plus reference TRBV18 and TRBJ2-1, the full variable domain is NAGVMQNPRHLVRRRGQEARLRCSPMKGHSHVYWYRQLPEEGLKFMVYLQKENIIDESGMPKERFSAEFPKEGPSILRIQQVVRGDSAAYFCASSTGTSSYNEQFFGPGTRLTVL.

The chain couples TRBV19 to TRBJ2-6; TRBD1 aligns across 7 bases. The CDR3 totals 16 residues. J lost 4 bases, V lost 7 bases, and 10 bases had no gene match. From germline, CDR1 is LNHDA and CDR2 SQIVND (reference sequence). The CDR3 DNA sequence: TGTGCCAGTACCGTAGACAGGGTAGGGGGGGCCAACGTCCTGACTTTC. This encodes CASTVDRVGGANVLTF.

The V and J genes are TRBV28 and TRBJ2-5; D might be TRBD1 (5 bases). The CDR3 has 14 residues. The V gene's germline CDR1 is MDHEN and CDR2 SYDVKM. V lost 3 bases and J lost 3, with 11 bases in between. This CDR3 reads CASSLGQNKETQYF. The CDR3 coding sequence is TGTGCCAGCAGTTTGGGGCAGAACAAAGAGACCCAGTACTTC.

The V gene is TRBV27, the J gene TRBJ2-3; possibly TRBD2 for D (5 bases). Germline lookup yields CDR1 MNHEY and CDR2 SMNVEV (reference sequence). The CDR3 is 14 amino acids. The ends were cut back, 5 bases at V and 4 bases at J, with 13 bases in the middle. This chain's CDR3 is CASSTSSPADTQYF. In nucleotides, the CDR3 is TGTGCCAGCAGTACCTCTAGCCCTGCAGATACGCAGTATTTT.

This chain joins TRBV5-1 and TRBJ2-7; D gene uncertain. This CDR3 has 13 residues. Germline V gene data show CDR1 as SGHRS and CDR2 as YFSETQ. V gave up 7 bases and J gave up 7 bases, with 18 bases separating them. The CDR3 DNA reads TGCGCCAGCTACGACCCGTTAGCAAGTGAGCAGTACTTC. Amino acid sequence: CASYDPLASEQYF.

The chain combines TRBV2 with TRBJ1-2; D is uncertain. V was clipped by 11 bases and J by 4 bases, with 20 bases between them. Per germline, CDR1 SNHLY and CDR2 FYNNEI. The CDR3 loop spans 14 amino acids. CDR3 DNA: TGTGCCGGCTGTCAGCGGCGGGCCGTCTATGGCTACACCTTC. It specifies CAGCQRRAVYGYTF.

The V call is TRBV5-4, the J call TRBJ2-2; D may be TRBD2 (5 bases). This CDR3 comprises 16 residues. CDR1 and CDR2 from the germline V gene are SGHNT and YYREEE (reference sequence). The V gene lost 2 bases and the J gene lost 0 bases, with 11 bases spanning the gap. The CDR3 nucleotides read TGTGCCAGCAGCTTTGATCCGGGATCGAACACCGGGGAGCTGTTTTTT. Protein: CASSFDPGSNTGELFF. The variable domain in full, completed from reference TRBV5-4 and TRBJ2-2, reads ETGVTQSPTHLIKTRGQQVTLRCSSQSGHNTVSWYQQALGQGPQFIFQYYREEENGRGNFPPRFSGLQFPNYSSELNVNALELDDSALYLCASSFDPGSNTGELFFGEGSRLTVL.

The rearrangement joins TRBV2 to TRBJ2-5; the match to TRBD2 covers 8 bases. The CDR3 consists of 13 residues. V lost 4 bases, J lost 2 bases, and 0 bases stayed unmatched. Germline V gives CDR1 SNHLY, CDR2 FYNNEI. DNA of the CDR3: TGTGCCAGCAGTGCGGGAGGGCAAGAGACCCAGTACTTC. Protein sequence: CASSAGGQETQYF.

This sequence joins TRBV5-6 and TRBJ1-2; D is possibly TRBD1 (5 bases). From germline, CDR1 is SGHDT and CDR2 YYEEEE. The length of the CDR3 is 19 residues. The V end was cut by 0 bases, the J end by 3 bases, with 24 bases between. In DNA form, the CDR3 reads TGTGCCAGCAGCTTGGAGGGTCAGGGAGGGCCGTGGCGTGACTATGGCTACACCTTC. This sequence encodes CASSLEGQGGPWRDYGYTF.

The gene calls are TRBV7-6 and TRBJ1-2; 11 bases agree with TRBD1. J gave up 0 bases and V 5 bases, and 14 bases lay outside the gene matches. CDR3 length: 19 amino acids. Germline-derived CDR1 and CDR2 are SGHVS and FNYEAQ. CDR3: CASSRKRGQGVRANYGYTF. CDR3 DNA: TGTGCCAGCAGCCGCAAGCGGGGACAGGGGGTTAGGGCTAACTATGGCTACACCTTC.

The chain combines TRBV5-1 with TRBJ2-1; D remains ambiguous. The CDR3 contains 13 residues. Trimming took off 0 bases at V and 12 bases at J, with 13 bases between the two ends. Germline V gene lookup returns CDR1 SGHRS and CDR2 YFSETQ. The CDR3, as DNA: TGCGCCAGCAGCTTGGCTTCCGCGAGATGGCAGTTCTTC. It encodes CASSLASARWQFF.

The chain joins TRBV5-1 to TRBJ2-1, with unresolved D. V gave up 5 bases and J gave up 2 bases, with 14 bases separating them. Germline V lookup: CDR1 SGHRS, CDR2 YFSETQ. The CDR3 has 15 amino acids. CDR3 sequence reads: CASSPLPRTYNEQFF. As DNA, the CDR3 is TGCGCCAGCAGTCCCCTCCCTAGAACCTACAATGAGCAGTTCTTC.

The chain couples TRBV6-5 to TRBJ2-7; possible D gene TRBD2, 5 bases. This CDR3 contains 14 residues. The V end was cut by 8 bases, the J end by 3 bases, with 17 bases between. The germline CDR1 and CDR2 sequences are MNHEY and SVGAGI. The CDR3 coding sequence is TGTGCCAGCTCGAGGGCCCACGGCGACTACGAGCAGTACTTC. Translating gives CASSRAHGDYEQYF.